The next 2 T cell receptor beta chains were all read from a single sample in a study of blood T cells in healthy people across ages. Together with a sample-barcoded 5' primer, a J-beta primer mix was included in a second PCR lasting about 7 to 11 cycles. TCRdb called the 5' RACE reads again in MiXCR, with one record for every CDR3 protein. The data show 600,000 to 1,000,000 distinct CDR3 sequences, with 58% seen just once and about 20% held by the top ten. Specimen: blood. These receptors came from a man aged 25-40 years in good health.

V is TRBV7-2 and J is TRBJ2-1; TRBD2 might be the D (6 bases). CDR1 and CDR2 from the germline V gene are SGHTA and FQGNSA. V was clipped by 1 base and J by 6 bases, with 13 bases between them. The CDR3 has 15 residues. Here the CDR3 reads CASSLVRDSINEQFF. DNA of the CDR3: TGTGCCAGCAGCTTAGTCCGGGACTCGATCAATGAGCAGTTCTTC.

The rearrangement uses TRBV29-1 and TRBJ2-7; no firm D call. CDR1 and CDR2 (germline): SQVTM, ANQGSEA. CDR3 length: 13 amino acids. V lost 7 bases, J lost 0 bases, and 13 bases lay in between. CDR3: CSALGGRSYEQYF. The CDR3, as DNA: TGCAGCGCCCTCGGCGGCCGCTCCTACGAGCAGTACTTC.